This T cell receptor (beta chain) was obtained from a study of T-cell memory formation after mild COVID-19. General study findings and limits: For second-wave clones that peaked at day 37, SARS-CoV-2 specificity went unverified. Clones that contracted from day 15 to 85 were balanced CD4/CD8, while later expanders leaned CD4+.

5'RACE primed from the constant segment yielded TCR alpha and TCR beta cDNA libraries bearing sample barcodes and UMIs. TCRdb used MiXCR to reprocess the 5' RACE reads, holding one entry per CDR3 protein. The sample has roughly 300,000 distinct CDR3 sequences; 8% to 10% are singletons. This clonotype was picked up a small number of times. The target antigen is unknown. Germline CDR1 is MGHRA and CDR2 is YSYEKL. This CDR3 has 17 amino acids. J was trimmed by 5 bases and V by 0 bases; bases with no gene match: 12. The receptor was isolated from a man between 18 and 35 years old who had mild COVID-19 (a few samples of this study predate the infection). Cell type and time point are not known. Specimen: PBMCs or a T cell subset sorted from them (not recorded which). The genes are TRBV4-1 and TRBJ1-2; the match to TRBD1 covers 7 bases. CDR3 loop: CASSQDWTGAHPYGYTF. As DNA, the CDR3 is TGCGCCAGCAGCCAAGATTGGACAGGCGCCCACCCATATGGCTACACCTTC.